The present T cell receptor beta chain was sequenced within a study of T cell repertoires in cytomegalovirus infection. Turning to the study itself: Both CMV infection and a matching HLA type were indicated by public TCR beta signatures.

TCRdb passed the reads through MiXCR, listing each CDR3 protein once. The sample consists of about 920,000 distinct CDR3 sequences, around 32% of them appearing once. Study observations and caveats: Public TCR beta family frequency separated CMV-and-HLA carriers, including in an independent cohort.

This clonotype was counted at least ten times. Its antigen remains unknown. The CDR3 totals 17 residues. Germline V gene lookup returns CDR1 SGHTA and CDR2 FQGTGA. V lost 3 bases, J lost 1 base, and 16 bases lay in between. The sequence derives from a human donor in good health (CMV status not recorded). Some clones in this sample may be carry-over from other donors' samples. V is TRBV7-3 and J is TRBJ1-5; D perhaps matches TRBD1 (6 bases). The material sequenced was cultured CD8+ T cells from PBMCs, taken from culture after CMV antigen stimulation. The CDR3 bases are TGTGCCAGCAGCTTTCAGGACACAGGGATAAGCAATCAGCCCCAGCATTTT. The encoded protein is CASSFQDTGISNQPQHF.